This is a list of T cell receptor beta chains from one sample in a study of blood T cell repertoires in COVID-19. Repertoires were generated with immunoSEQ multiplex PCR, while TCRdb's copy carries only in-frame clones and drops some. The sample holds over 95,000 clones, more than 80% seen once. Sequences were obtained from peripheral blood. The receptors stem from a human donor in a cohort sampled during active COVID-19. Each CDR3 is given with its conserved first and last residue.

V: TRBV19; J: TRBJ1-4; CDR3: CASRTAGSEKLFF
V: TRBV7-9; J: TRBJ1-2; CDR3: CASSPDIYGYTF
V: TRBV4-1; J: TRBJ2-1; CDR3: CASSPGLQGYEQFF
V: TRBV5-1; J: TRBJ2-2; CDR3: CASSLVGAGSTGELFF
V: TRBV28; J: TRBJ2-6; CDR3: CASSYPPGGSGANVLTF
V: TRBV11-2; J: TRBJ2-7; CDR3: CASSYLSGTGPYEQYF
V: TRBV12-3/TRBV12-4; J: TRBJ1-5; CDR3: CASTGQHNQPQHF
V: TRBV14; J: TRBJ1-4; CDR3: CASSQVTGVRQKLFF
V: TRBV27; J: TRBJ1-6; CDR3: CASRIAGIYNSPLHF
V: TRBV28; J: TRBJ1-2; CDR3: CASSLDRSAEGGYTF
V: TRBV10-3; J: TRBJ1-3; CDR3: CATNVGSSGNTIYF
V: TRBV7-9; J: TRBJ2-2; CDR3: CASSPRTGRDTGELFF
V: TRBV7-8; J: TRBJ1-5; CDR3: CASSHNSNQPQHF
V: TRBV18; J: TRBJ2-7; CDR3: CASSANSPGQGFGEQYF
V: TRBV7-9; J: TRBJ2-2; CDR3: CASSPIVSSNTGELFF
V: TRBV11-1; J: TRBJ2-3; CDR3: CASSLSRGAGSDTQYF
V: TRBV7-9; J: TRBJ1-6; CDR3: CASSRAPGQGSPAAPLHF
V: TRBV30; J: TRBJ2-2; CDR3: CAWSAQGTGELFF
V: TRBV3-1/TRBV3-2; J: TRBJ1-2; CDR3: CASSQKGASYGYTF
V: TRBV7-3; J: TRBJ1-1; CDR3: CASTETPGQGNKFEKSNTEAFF
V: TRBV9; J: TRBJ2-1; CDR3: CASSVATYNEQFF
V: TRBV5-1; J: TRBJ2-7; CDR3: CASSSGQGTYEQYF
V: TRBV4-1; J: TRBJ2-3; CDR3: CASSQDRGAADTQYF
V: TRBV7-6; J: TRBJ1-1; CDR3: CASSSQGGGNTEAFF
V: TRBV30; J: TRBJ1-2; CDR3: CAWTNRGFQYGYTF
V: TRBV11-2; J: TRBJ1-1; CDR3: CASSGAGEPEAFF
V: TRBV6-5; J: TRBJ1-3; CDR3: CASSKQGARRNTIYF
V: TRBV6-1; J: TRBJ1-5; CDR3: CASSDLTAGTGGGQPQHF
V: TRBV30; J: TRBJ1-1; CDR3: CAWYRTSTEAFF
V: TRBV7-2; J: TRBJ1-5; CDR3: CASSLQGGSNQPQHF
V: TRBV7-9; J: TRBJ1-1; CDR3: CASSFMDRLEAFF
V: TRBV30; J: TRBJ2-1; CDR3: CAWSFGGSYNEQFF
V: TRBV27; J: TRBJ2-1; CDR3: CASSLYGTSGPSSYNEQFF
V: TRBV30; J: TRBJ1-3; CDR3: CAWSVLGGTSSGNTIYF
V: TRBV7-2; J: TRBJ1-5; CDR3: CASSLAGRGQPQHF
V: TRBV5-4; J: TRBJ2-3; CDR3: CASSLGTGLDTQYF
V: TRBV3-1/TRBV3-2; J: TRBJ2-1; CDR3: CASSQIAGNEQFF
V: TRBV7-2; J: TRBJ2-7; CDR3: CASRLSYEQYF
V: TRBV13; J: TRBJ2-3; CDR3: CASRRQTSTDTQYF
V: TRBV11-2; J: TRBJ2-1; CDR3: CASSLLAGGRNEQFF
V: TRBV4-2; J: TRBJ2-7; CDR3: CASSQDQSGRASEQYF
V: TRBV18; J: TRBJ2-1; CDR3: CASSLTARNEQFF
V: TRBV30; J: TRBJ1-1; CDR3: CAWRDRGEAFF
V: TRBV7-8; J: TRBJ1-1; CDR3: CASSFQITTANWNTEAFF
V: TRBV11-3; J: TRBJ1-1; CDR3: CASSLLAVSNTEAFF
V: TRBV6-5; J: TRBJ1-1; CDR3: CASSSGTGSLAFF
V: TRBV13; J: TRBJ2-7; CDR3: CASSLEDTSGSNEQYF
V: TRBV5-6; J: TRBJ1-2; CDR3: CASSWGTGGLNNYGYTF
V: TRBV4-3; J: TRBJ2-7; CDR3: CASSQAVAGTSGRSHEQYF
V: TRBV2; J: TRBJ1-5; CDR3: CASSAGGPRARQPQHF
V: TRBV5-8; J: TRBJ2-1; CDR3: CASSWAGTGANEQFF
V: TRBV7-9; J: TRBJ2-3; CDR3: CASSSGSTAKDTQYF
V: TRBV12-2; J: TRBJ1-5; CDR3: CASRLDGEKYSNQPQHF
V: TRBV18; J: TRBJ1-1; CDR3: CASSHRGEAFF
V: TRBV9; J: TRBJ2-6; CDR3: CASSVGTSGRAKGANVLTF
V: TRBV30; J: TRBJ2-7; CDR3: CAWRSGLHEQYF
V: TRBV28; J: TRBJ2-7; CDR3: CASSFKGLLGYEQYF
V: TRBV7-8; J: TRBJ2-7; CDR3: CASSFWTGPYEQYF
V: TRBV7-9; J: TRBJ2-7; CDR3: CASREERGGYEQYF
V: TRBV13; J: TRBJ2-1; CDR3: CASSTSGGHSYNEQFF